The present TCR beta chain was sequenced within a study of blood T cells in healthy people across ages. Notes on the study in general: Naive and antigen-experienced cells could not be conclusively compared, given unsorted PBMCs. Age advanced and TCR beta diversity per million T cells fell, roughly linearly.

It was with a sample-barcoded 5' primer and a J-beta primer mix that a second PCR of about 6 to 11 cycles was run. A template-switch adaptor that had 12 random nucleotides put a tag on each cDNA molecule. TCRdb reanalysed the 5' RACE reads using MiXCR and keeps one entry per CDR3 protein. The repertoire consists of 380,000 or so distinct CDR3 sequences, with roughly half occurring once and the leading ten covering 45% to 65%. Germline CDR1 KGHSH, CDR2 LQKENI. The CDR3 runs to 15 residues. Trimming pared 3 bases from V and 2 bases from J, leaving 14 bases between. Total RNA extracted from each sample amounted to at least 5 micrograms. In its sample, this clonotype was seen a few times. The target antigen is unknown.

Sample: blood. The chain has TRBV18 and TRBJ2-7; a possible D gene is TRBD1 (5 bases). This TCR was recovered from a man aged 55 to 70 in good health. The CDR3 DNA reads as TGTGCCAGCTCACCCCTCCCGACAGCCACCTACGAGCAGTACTTC. Amino acids: CASSPLPTATYEQYF.